Following are 11 T cell receptor beta chains from one sample sequenced in a study of tumor-infiltrating lymphocytes in localized non-small cell lung cancer. Sequenced by immunoSEQ multiplex PCR; TCRdb stores in-frame clones only, minus some. The sample lists around 6,700 clones; 76% were seen once. Sequenced material: uninvolved lung tissue not adjacent to the tumor. These receptor sequences come from a human donor with non-small cell lung cancer.

The chain recombines TRBV5-1 with TRBJ1-1; D unresolved. This CDR3 has 13 amino acids. The germline gives CDR1 SGHRS, CDR2 YFSETQ. V lost 4 bases, J lost 6 bases, and 13 bases lay in between. In DNA, the CDR3 is TGCGCCAGCAGCAAGGAACGAAGGGCTGAAGCTTTCTTT. Protein product: CASSKERRAEAFF.

The chain employs TRBV10-3 and TRBJ2-3, with no clear D. The germline V gene encodes CDR1 ENHRY and CDR2 SYGVKD. There are 11 residues in the CDR3. With 3 bases removed from V and 11 bases from J, the gap between germline ends came to 9 bases. DNA for the CDR3: TGTGCCATCAGTGATCCGAGTGAGCAGTATTTT. Encoded protein: CAISDPSEQYF.

This chain links TRBV7-2 with TRBJ1-1; 8 bases match TRBD1. The CDR3 spans 15 residues. With 8 bases clipped from V and 0 bases from J, the junction kept 8 bases outside the gene matches. Germline V gene lookup returns CDR1 SGHTA and CDR2 FQGNSA. The CDR3 loop is CASRDRGQMNTEAFF. In DNA form, the CDR3 reads TGTGCCAGCCGCGACAGGGGCCAAATGAACACTGAAGCTTTCTTT.

This clone showed up just a few times. This chain uses TRBV18 with TRBJ1-1; D gene unclear. Trimming shortened V by 5 bases and J by 7 bases, and 11 bases separated the two germline ends. This CDR3 contains 12 residues. The germline V gene encodes CDR1 KGHSH and CDR2 LQKENI. CDR3 sequence reads: CASSSDILEAFF. DNA of the CDR3: TGTGCCAGCTCATCCGACATACTTGAAGCTTTCTTT.

This clone appeared a single time. This chain links TRBV29-1 with TRBJ1-2, with D perhaps matching TRBD1 (6 bases). CDR3 length equals 15 residues. Germline V lookup: CDR1 SQVTM, CDR2 ANQGSEA. Trimming cost V 7 bases and J 0 bases, with 18 bases left between them. CDR3 bases: TGCAGCGGGACGGACAGAAAATCGCCTAACTATGGCTACACCTTC. Its protein is CSGTDRKSPNYGYTF.

The count of this clone is one. The chain links TRBV15 to TRBJ2-2, with D possibly being TRBD1 (5 bases). Germline loops: CDR1 LNHNV, CDR2 YYDKDF (reference sequence). V gave up 5 bases and J gave up 1 base, with 11 bases separating them. The CDR3 has 15 amino acids. The CDR3 sequence is CATSQAGLNTGELFF. The CDR3 coding sequence is TGTGCCACCAGCCAGGCAGGGTTGAACACCGGGGAGCTGTTTTTT.

The rearrangement uses TRBV7-8 and TRBJ2-7; D remains ambiguous. Per germline, CDR1 SGHVS and CDR2 FQNEAQ. Trimming left V 5 bases short and J 3 bases short, with 20 bases between. The CDR3 extends over 16 amino acids. CDR3 region: CASSRGGQTLFYEQYF. The CDR3 DNA is TGTGCCAGCAGCCGAGGTGGGCAGACTTTATTCTACGAGCAGTACTTC.

The V gene is TRBV27, the J gene TRBJ1-5; 7 nucleotides line up with TRBD1. Germline CDR1 reads MNHEY; CDR2 reads SMNVEV (reference sequence). Trimming cost V 6 bases and J 4 bases; bases outside gene matches: 12. This CDR3 has 16 amino acids. This CDR3 reads CASSPGYATGNQPQHF. CDR3 coding DNA: TGTGCCAGCAGCCCGGGGTACGCGACAGGGAATCAGCCCCAGCATTTT.

This clone was detected a few times. The chain joins TRBV5-1 to TRBJ2-2; the D gene is possibly TRBD2 (6 bases). Germline lookup yields CDR1 SGHRS and CDR2 YFSETQ. V dropped 5 bases and J dropped 4 bases, with 15 bases sitting between them. CDR3 length: 15 residues. The CDR3 region is CASRRTGDGTGELFF. The CDR3 DNA sequence: TGCGCCAGCAGGCGGACGGGGGATGGCACCGGGGAGCTGTTTTTT.

J is TRBJ1-1 and V is TRBV29-1; 7 bases are shared with TRBD1. Unmatched junction bases numbered 12, after V lost 2 bases and J lost 3 bases. Germline assignment: CDR1 SQVTM and CDR2 ANQGSEA. This CDR3 has 16 amino acids. DNA of the CDR3: TGCAGCGTTGAAAAGGGGGCACGATTTGTGGACACTGAAGCTTTCTTT. It codes for CSVEKGARFVDTEAFF.

The chain combines TRBV5-1 with TRBJ1-1; 12 bases are a match to TRBD1. Losses at the gene ends were 5 bases for V and 4 bases for J; bases not matched to a gene: 0. CDR1 and CDR2 (germline): SGHRS, YFSETQ. This CDR3 spans 13 amino acids. The CDR3 DNA follows: TGCGCCAGCAGGGGACAGGGGGCCACTGAAGCTTTCTTT. Translating it yields CASRGQGATEAFF.